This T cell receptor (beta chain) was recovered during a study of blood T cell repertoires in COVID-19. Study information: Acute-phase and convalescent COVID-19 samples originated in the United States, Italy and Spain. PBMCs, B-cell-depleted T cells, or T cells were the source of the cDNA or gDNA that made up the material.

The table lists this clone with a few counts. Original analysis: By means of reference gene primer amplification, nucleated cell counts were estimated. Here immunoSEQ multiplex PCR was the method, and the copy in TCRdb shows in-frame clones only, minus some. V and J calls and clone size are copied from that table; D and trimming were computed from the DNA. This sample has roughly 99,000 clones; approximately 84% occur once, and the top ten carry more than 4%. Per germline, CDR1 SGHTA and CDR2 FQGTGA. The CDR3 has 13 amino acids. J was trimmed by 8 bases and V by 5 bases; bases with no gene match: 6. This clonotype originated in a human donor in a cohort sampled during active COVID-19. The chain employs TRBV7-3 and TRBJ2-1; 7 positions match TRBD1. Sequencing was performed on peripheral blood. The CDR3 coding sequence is TGTGCCAGCAGCCGACAGGGTGGGGATGAGCAGTTCTTC. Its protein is CASSRQGGDEQFF.